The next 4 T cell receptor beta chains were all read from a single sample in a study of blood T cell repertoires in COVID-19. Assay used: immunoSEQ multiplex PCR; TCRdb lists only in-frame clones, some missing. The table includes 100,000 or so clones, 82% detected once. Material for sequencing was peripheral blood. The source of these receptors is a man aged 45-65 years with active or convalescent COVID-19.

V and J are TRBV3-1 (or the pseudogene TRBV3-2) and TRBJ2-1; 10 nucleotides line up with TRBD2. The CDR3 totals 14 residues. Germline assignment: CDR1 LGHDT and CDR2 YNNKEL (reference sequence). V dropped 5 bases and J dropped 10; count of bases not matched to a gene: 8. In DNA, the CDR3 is TGTGCCAGCAGCTCCGGTAATAGCGGGGGGGAGCAGTTCTTC. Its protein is CASSSGNSGGEQFF.

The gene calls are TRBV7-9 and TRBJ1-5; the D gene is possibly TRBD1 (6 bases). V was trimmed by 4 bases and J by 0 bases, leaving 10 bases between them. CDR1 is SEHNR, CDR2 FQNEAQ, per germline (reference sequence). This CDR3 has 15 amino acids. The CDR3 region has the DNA TGTGCCAGCAGCTCGGACAGTTATAGCAATCAGCCCCAGCATTTT. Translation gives CASSSDSYSNQPQHF.

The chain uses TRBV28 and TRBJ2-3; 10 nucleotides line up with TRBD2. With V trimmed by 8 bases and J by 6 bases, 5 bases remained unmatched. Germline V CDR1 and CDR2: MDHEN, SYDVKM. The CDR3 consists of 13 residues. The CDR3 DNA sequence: TGTGCCAGCTCTAGCGGGGGCCGGGATACGCAGTATTTT. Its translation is CASSSGGRDTQYF.

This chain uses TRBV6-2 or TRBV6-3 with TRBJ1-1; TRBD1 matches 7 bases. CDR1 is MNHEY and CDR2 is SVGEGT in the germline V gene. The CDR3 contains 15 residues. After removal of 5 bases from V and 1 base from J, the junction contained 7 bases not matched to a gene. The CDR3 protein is CASSPGDSANTEAFF. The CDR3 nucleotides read TGTGCCAGCAGTCCGGGGGACAGCGCGAACACTGAAGCTTTCTTT.